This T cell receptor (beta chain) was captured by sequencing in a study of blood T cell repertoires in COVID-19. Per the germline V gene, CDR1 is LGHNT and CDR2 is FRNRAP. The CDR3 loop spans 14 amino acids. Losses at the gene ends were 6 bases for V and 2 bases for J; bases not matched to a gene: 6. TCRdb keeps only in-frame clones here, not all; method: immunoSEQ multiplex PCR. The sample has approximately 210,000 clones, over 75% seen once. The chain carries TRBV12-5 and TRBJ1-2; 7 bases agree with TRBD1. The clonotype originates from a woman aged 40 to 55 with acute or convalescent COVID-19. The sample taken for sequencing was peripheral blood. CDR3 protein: CASGLPTGNYGYTF. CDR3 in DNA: TGTGCTAGTGGCCTCCCGACAGGGAACTATGGCTACACCTTC.